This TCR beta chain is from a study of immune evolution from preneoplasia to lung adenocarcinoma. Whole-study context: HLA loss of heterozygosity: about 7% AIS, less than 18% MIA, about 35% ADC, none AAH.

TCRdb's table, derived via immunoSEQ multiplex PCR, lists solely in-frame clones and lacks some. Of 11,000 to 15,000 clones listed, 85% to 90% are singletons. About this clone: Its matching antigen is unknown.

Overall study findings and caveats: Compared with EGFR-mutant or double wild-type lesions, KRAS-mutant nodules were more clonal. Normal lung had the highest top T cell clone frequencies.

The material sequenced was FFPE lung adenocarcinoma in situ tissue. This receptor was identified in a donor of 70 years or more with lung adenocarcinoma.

The CDR3 DNA is TGCAGCGTTGAGCAAACCAAAAGCGGCTATGGCTACACCTTC. Translation: CSVEQTKSGYGYTF. V is TRBV29-1 and J is TRBJ1-2; D not certain. Germline CDR1 is SQVTM and CDR2 is ANQGSEA. The CDR3 extends over 14 amino acids. Trimming left V 3 bases short and J 4 bases short, with 15 bases between.